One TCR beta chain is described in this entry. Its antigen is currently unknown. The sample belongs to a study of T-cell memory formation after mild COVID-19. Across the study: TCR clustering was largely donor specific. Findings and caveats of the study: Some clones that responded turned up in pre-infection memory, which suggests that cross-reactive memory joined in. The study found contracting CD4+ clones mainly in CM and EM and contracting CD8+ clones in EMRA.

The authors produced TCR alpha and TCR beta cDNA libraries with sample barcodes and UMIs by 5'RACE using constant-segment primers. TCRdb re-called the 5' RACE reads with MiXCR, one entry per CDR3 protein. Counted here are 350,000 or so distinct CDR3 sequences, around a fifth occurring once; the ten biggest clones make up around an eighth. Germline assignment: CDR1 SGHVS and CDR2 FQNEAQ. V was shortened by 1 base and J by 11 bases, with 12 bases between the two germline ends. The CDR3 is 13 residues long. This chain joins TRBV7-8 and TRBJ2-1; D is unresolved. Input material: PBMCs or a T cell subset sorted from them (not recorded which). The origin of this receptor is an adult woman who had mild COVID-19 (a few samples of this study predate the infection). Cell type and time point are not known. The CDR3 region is CASSLDYRGKQFF. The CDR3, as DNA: TGTGCCAGCAGCTTAGATTACCGTGGTAAGCAGTTCTTC.